This T cell receptor (beta chain) was sequenced in a study of CD8 T cells in ankylosing spondylitis. Findings and limits, study-wide: Matched synovial fluid from ankylosing spondylitis patients was reported to be enriched for disease-linked clones. Blood from ankylosing spondylitis patients appeared to carry a characteristic roughly 8-variant TCR beta motif.

This clonotype was counted between two and nine times. What it recognizes is unknown. Each TCR beta library was made by quantitative 5'-RACE that incorporated molecular barcodes. TCRdb independently ran MiXCR on the 5' RACE reads; one entry per CDR3 protein. Of around 430,000 distinct CDR3 sequences in the sample, over 15% were seen once. Germline V gives CDR1 LGHDT, CDR2 YNNKEL (reference sequence). Deletions cut 4 bases from V and 7 bases from J, with 10 bases between. This CDR3 is 12 amino acids long. Sequencing was performed on blood, either unsorted or a sorted T cell fraction (not recorded which). V is TRBV3-1 and J is TRBJ1-1, with unresolved D. The source of this sequence is a male donor with ankylosing spondylitis. The CDR3 region is CASSRTTFEAFF. The CDR3 coding sequence is TGTGCCAGCAGCCGGACGACCTTTGAAGCTTTCTTT.